A single sample gave rise to the 4 T cell receptor beta chains below, sequenced in a study of blood T cell repertoires in COVID-19 (dated by TCRdb to the early 2020s). Receptors were amplified or captured by the immunoSEQ multiplex PCR assay. In TCRdb, the immuneACCESS table is reduced to in-frame sequences with V and J assigned. These tables do not hold every clone; where another copy was compared, an unresolved V gene accounts for under half, and the others remain unexplained. This sample comprises 15,000 to 20,000 clones, under 95% of them detected only once. In total, the top ten clones hold almost 4.5% of the sample. What was sequenced was peripheral blood. The receptors stem from a man aged 55 to 70 with active COVID-19.

The V call is TRBV4-1, the J call TRBJ1-4; D is unclear. Germline V CDR1 and CDR2: MGHRA, YSYEKL. V dropped 7 bases and J dropped 8 bases, with 17 bases sitting between them. The CDR3 consists of 14 residues. Written as DNA, the CDR3 is TGCGCCAGCACCTCGCCGACATCTCGGGAAAAACTGTTTTTT. The encoded protein is CASTSPTSREKLFF.

The V call is TRBV7-6, the J call TRBJ1-6, with D possibly being TRBD1 (6 bases). The CDR3 length is 15 residues. V was clipped by 0 bases and J by 7 bases, with 10 bases between them. Looked up from germline, CDR1 is SGHVS and CDR2 is FNYEAQ. This chain's CDR3 is CASSLASQGNSPLHF. The CDR3 bases are TGTGCCAGCAGCTTAGCGAGTCAGGGGAATTCACCCCTCCACTTT.

V gene TRBV5-4 combines with J gene TRBJ2-3; a possible D gene is TRBD1 (6 bases). V lost 2 bases to trimming and J lost 4 bases, with 17 bases between them. Germline V lookup: CDR1 SGHNT, CDR2 YYREEE (reference sequence). The CDR3 runs to 16 residues. CDR3: CASSLKQGIGADTQYF. Written as DNA, the CDR3 is TGTGCCAGCAGCTTAAAACAGGGTATTGGAGCAGATACGCAGTATTTT.

This chain joins TRBV10-3 and TRBJ2-3; 11 bases match TRBD2. Germline values: CDR1 ENHRY, CDR2 SYGVKD. Trimming took 5 bases from V and 0 from J; bases not matched to a gene: 1. The CDR3 is 15 amino acids. This CDR3 is CAISLAGGSTDTQYF. In DNA form, the CDR3 reads TGTGCCATCAGTCTAGCGGGGGGAAGCACAGATACGCAGTATTTT.